Listed below are T cell receptor beta chains from one sample, sequenced in a study of lymphopenia after photon versus proton radiotherapy. Generated by immunoSEQ multiplex PCR, the TCRdb table keeps only in-frame clones and is missing some. Here the sample spans about 18,000 clones, about 85% being singletons. The sequenced sample was peripheral blood, obtained from a patient treated with proton-based radiotherapy. These TCRs come from a man between 65 and 79 years old with pancreatic cancer. The CDR3 runs from the conserved cysteine through the conserved F or W. D genes are given only for firm matches. A clone size is listed for some rows: how often the clone was seen (once, few, many), or a class if it is expanded.

>once|TRBV2|TRBD1|TRBJ2-7
CASSLGQGASYEQYF
TGTGCCAGCAGCCTGGGACAGGGGGCTTCATACGAGCAGTACTTC
>NA|TRBV30|TRBD1|TRBJ1-1
CAWRGPQGAGNTEAFF
TGTGCCTGGAGGGGGCCCCAGGGGGCCGGGAACACTGAAGCTTTCTTT
>NA|TRBV6-1|TRBD1|TRBJ2-7
CASRPGQGSYEQYF
TGTGCCAGCAGACCGGGACAGGGATCCTACGAGCAGTACTTC
>NA|TRBV5-1|NA|TRBJ1-6
CASSLTAEYNSPLHF
TGCGCCAGCAGCTTGACGGCGGAATATAATTCACCCCTCCACTTT
>NA|TRBV9|NA|TRBJ2-1
CASSVRDRPSSYNEQFF
TGTGCCAGCAGCGTTCGGGACCGCCCGAGCTCCTACAATGAGCAGTTCTTC
>NA|TRBV19|TRBD2|TRBJ2-2
CASSAPGSGAYTGELFF
TGTGCCAGTAGTGCCCCAGGTAGCGGGGCTTACACCGGGGAGCTGTTTTTT
>few|TRBV29-1|NA|TRBJ2-4
CSVEVAGGFQGKNIQYF
TGCAGCGTTGAAGTGGCAGGGGGGTTTCAAGGCAAAAACATTCAGTACTTC
>NA|TRBV13|NA|TRBJ1-1
CASSRRPTEAFF
TGTGCCAGCAGTCGTAGACCCACTGAAGCTTTCTTT
>NA|TRBV6-1|NA|TRBJ2-2
CASSEAGDTGELFF
TGTGCCAGCAGTGAAGCGGGGGATACCGGGGAGCTGTTTTTT
>NA|TRBV5-1|NA|TRBJ2-3
CASSLGVPSTDTQYF
TGCGCCAGCAGCTTAGGAGTTCCTAGCACAGATACGCAGTATTTT
>few|TRBV7-3|NA|TRBJ1-1
CASSLNTAGTEAFF
TGTGCCAGCAGCTTAAATACAGCCGGGACCGAAGCTTTCTTT
>once|TRBV5-1|NA|TRBJ2-5
CASSLDRVQETQYF
TGCGCCAGCAGCTTGGACAGGGTGCAAGAGACCCAGTACTTC
>NA|TRBV6-4|NA|TRBJ1-1
CASSDSSGGDTEAFF
TGTGCCAGCAGTGACTCCTCGGGGGGGGACACTGAAGCTTTCTTT
>NA|TRBV5-6|TRBD2|TRBJ2-7
CASSPMGGTHEQYF
TGTGCCAGCAGCCCAATGGGGGGGACCCACGAGCAGTACTTC
>NA|TRBV5-4|NA|TRBJ2-1
CASSLDGSSYNEQFF
TGTGCCAGCAGCCTGGACGGTAGCTCCTACAATGAGCAGTTCTTC
>NA|TRBV18|NA|TRBJ1-4
CASSPGGATNEKLFF
TGTGCCAGCTCACCAGGGGGAGCAACTAATGAAAAACTGTTTTTT
>few|TRBV19|TRBD2|TRBJ2-5
CASSHSGAETQYF
TGTGCCAGTAGCCATAGCGGGGCGGAGACCCAGTACTTC
>NA|TRBV5-1|NA|TRBJ1-1
CASSFEIGEAGAFF
TGCGCCAGCAGCTTCGAGATAGGGGAGGCGGGAGCTTTCTTT
>NA|TRBV19|NA|TRBJ1-5
CASSIWVSGNQPQHF
TGTGCCAGTAGTATTTGGGTTAGCGGCAATCAGCCCCAGCATTTT
>few|TRBV5-4|NA|TRBJ2-2
CASSPRGLGDTGELFF
TGTGCCAGCAGCCCCCGAGGGTTAGGCGACACCGGGGAGCTGTTTTTT
>once|TRBV6-4|NA|TRBJ2-1
CASSYRVNEQFF
TGTGCCAGCAGTTACAGGGTCAATGAGCAGTTCTTC
>NA|TRBV15|NA|TRBJ1-1
CATSRGDGMNTEAFF
TGTGCCACCAGCAGAGGAGACGGTATGAACACTGAAGCTTTCTTT
>NA|TRBV5-1|NA|TRBJ2-7
CASSARTAGSYEQYF
TGCGCCAGCAGCGCCCGGACCGCTGGATCCTACGAGCAGTACTTC
>NA|TRBV7-2|NA|TRBJ1-2
CASALRGGSNYGYTF
TGTGCCAGCGCCCTAAGGGGCGGATCTAACTATGGCTACACCTTC
>NA|TRBV27|NA|TRBJ1-6
CASRRLGQKNSPLHF
TGTGCCAGCAGGAGACTAGGACAGAAAAATTCACCCCTCCACTTT
>NA|TRBV6-4|NA|TRBJ1-1
CASSRDRNTEAFF
TGTGCCAGCAGCCGAGACAGGAACACTGAAGCTTTCTTT
>few|TRBV2|NA|TRBJ1-5
CASRTRGPQHF
TGTGCCAGCAGGACCCGAGGGCCCCAGCATTTT
>NA|TRBV7-3|NA|TRBJ1-1
CASSSQGLNTEAFF
TGTGCCAGCAGCTCACAAGGGTTGAACACTGAAGCTTTCTTT
>once|TRBV5-8|TRBD1|TRBJ1-4
CASSLGTGGSTNEKLFF
TGTGCCAGCAGCTTGGGGACAGGGGGTTCGACTAATGAAAAACTGTTTTTT
>once|TRBV11-3|TRBD2|TRBJ2-1
CASSTRNRTSGSYEQFF
TGTGCCAGCAGCACACGGAACAGGACTAGCGGGAGCTATGAGCAGTTCTTC
>NA|TRBV9|TRBD2|TRBJ2-3
CASSRGLAGGTSTDTQYF
TGTGCCAGCAGCCGGGGACTAGCGGGAGGCACTAGCACAGATACGCAGTATTTT
>NA|TRBV9|NA|TRBJ1-5
CASSVSGGNQPQHF
TGTGCCAGCAGCGTGTCGGGCGGCAATCAGCCCCAGCATTTT
>once|TRBV6-1|NA|TRBJ2-3
CASRGTSTDTQYF
TGTGCCAGCCGAGGGACTAGCACAGATACGCAGTATTTT
>NA|TRBV5-1|TRBD1|TRBJ1-4
CASSLTGATNEKLFF
TGCGCCAGCAGCTTGACAGGGGCAACTAATGAAAAACTGTTTTTT
>NA|TRBV9|NA|TRBJ2-7
CASSVAPDSYEQYF
TGTGCCAGCAGCGTAGCGCCGGATTCCTACGAGCAGTACTTC
>NA|TRBV6-5|NA|TRBJ1-2
CASSYGEDYYGYTF
TGTGCCAGCAGTTACGGGGAGGACTACTATGGCTACACCTTC
>NA|TRBV6-4|NA|TRBJ2-6
CASSTGPQGASGANVLTF
TGTGCCAGCAGTACCGGGCCCCAAGGGGCCTCTGGGGCCAACGTCCTGACTTTC
>few|TRBV5-4|NA|TRBJ2-5
CASSSEAAQETQYF
TGTGCCAGCAGCTCCGAAGCGGCCCAAGAGACCCAGTACTTC
>NA|TRBV5-5|NA|TRBJ1-5
CASSLGRGTGNQPQHF
TGTGCCAGCAGCTTGGGCAGGGGAACGGGCAATCAGCCCCAGCATTTT
>NA|TRBV30|TRBD1|TRBJ1-3
CAWSVRQGVGNTIYF
TGTGCCTGGAGTGTACGTCAGGGGGTTGGAAACACCATATATTTT
>NA|TRBV30|NA|TRBJ1-6
CAGKIGSYNSPLHF
TGTGCCGGAAAAATCGGGTCCTATAATTCACCCCTCCACTTT
>NA|TRBV11-1|NA|TRBJ2-7
CASSPSGTPKAGTYEQYF
TGTGCCAGCAGCCCCTCCGGGACACCCAAAGCCGGTACCTACGAGCAGTACTTC
>once|TRBV30|NA|TRBJ1-2
CALPTATYYGYTF
TGTGCCCTCCCGACAGCCACTTACTATGGCTACACCTTC
>few|TRBV6-1|TRBD1|TRBJ2-1
CASSSWTGGTNEQFF
TGTGCCAGCAGTAGTTGGACAGGGGGTACAAATGAGCAGTTCTTC
>NA|TRBV10-1|NA|TRBJ2-7
CASSESVGGRKYEQYF
TGCGCCAGCAGTGAGTCGGTAGGGGGGCGAAAATACGAGCAGTACTTC
>NA|TRBV5-8|NA|TRBJ2-7
CASSGDRYEQYF
TGTGCCAGCAGCGGGGACCGCTACGAGCAGTACTTC
>NA|TRBV4-1|TRBD1|TRBJ1-1
CASSISGQWVNTEAFF
TGCGCCAGCAGCATTTCGGGACAGTGGGTGAACACTGAAGCTTTCTTT
>NA|TRBV5-6|NA|TRBJ1-1
CASSLEGGIFKNTEAFF
TGTGCCAGCAGCTTGGAGGGAGGAATATTTAAAAACACTGAAGCTTTCTTT
>NA|TRBV2|NA|TRBJ1-3
CASSWDGRASGNTIYF
TGTGCCAGCAGTTGGGACGGAAGAGCTTCTGGAAACACCATATATTTT
>NA|TRBV6-6|NA|TRBJ1-1
CASSYVRGNPEAFF
TGTGCCAGCAGTTACGTGAGGGGGAACCCTGAAGCTTTCTTT
>NA|TRBV19|NA|TRBJ1-5
CASSTQGNQPQHF
TGTGCCAGTAGTACACAGGGCAATCAGCCCCAGCATTTT
>NA|TRBV5-1|NA|TRBJ1-1
CASSPAMDGHTEAFF
TGCGCCAGCAGTCCGGCGATGGACGGTCACACTGAAGCTTTCTTT
>NA|TRBV10-2|NA|TRBJ1-1
CASSESPPPGLTFF
TGCGCCAGCAGTGAAAGCCCCCCTCCGGGATTGACTTTCTTT
>NA|TRBV27|NA|TRBJ2-5
CASRPDRLKETQYF
TGTGCCAGCAGACCCGACAGATTGAAAGAGACCCAGTACTTC
>NA|TRBV6-6|TRBD2|TRBJ2-1
CASSYVGLAEHNEQFF
TGTGCCAGCAGTTACGTTGGACTAGCGGAGCACAATGAGCAGTTCTTC
>NA|TRBV7-3|NA|TRBJ1-5
CASSLTGNNQPQHF
TGTGCCAGCAGCTTAACAGGGAACAATCAGCCCCAGCATTTT